This T cell receptor beta chain was captured by sequencing in a study of regulatory T cells in long-lasting Graves disease. Study conclusions and caveats: Repertoires from persistent disease leaned toward TRBV28, TRBJ1-2 and TRBJ2-5. Not thyroid tissue but only peripheral blood was studied.

Time point described: persistent/refractory GD, antithyroid drugs over 5 years with positive TRAb. PBMC RNA was the source of the TCR library. The patients were drawn from one endocrinology department in Xi'an, China. Peripheral blood, at around 8.8 milliliters, went into EDTA tubes. TCR beta libraries were built with iRepertoire HTBI primers and Arm-PCR of CDR3 regions. TCRdb re-derived calls from the multiplex PCR reads in MiXCR, one entry per CDR3 protein. The table has more than 350,000 distinct CDR3 sequences, roughly 23% seen once. The germline CDR1 and CDR2 sequences are GTSNPN and SVGIG (reference sequence). This CDR3 is built from 16 residues. Trimming at V came to 3 bases and at J to 5 bases, leaving 12 bases not matched to a gene. There are a few counts of this clonotype. Its antigen is unknown.

J is TRBJ2-2 and V is TRBV30; 7 bases match TRBD2. The sample was peripheral blood mononuclear cells (PBMCs), taken when the disease was refractory, from a patient treated with antithyroid drugs. The source is a female donor with Graves disease. The CDR3 reads CAWSPRDGEGTGELFF. In DNA form, the CDR3 reads TGTGCCTGGAGCCCGAGAGACGGGGAGGGGACCGGGGAGCTGTTTTTT.